Given below is one T cell receptor (beta chain) in context. The data originate from a study of sequential checkpoint blockade in melanoma. For the study at large: Arm A got nivolumab then ipilimumab; arm B the reverse, 1:1.

CDR1 and CDR2 (germline): SGHVS, FNYEAQ. The germline V and J ends were trimmed by 5 bases and 2 bases, with 25 bases remaining between them. This CDR3 is 19 amino acids long. The protocol was immunoSEQ multiplex PCR, while the TCRdb copy is restricted to in-frame clones and leaves out a portion. The sample includes about 38,000 clones, around nine tenths of them seen just once. Treatment specified: randomized to nivolumab then ipilimumab (arm A) or the reverse (arm B). Sorted cells were live CD3+CD8+, lacking CD19 and CD56, from PBMCs. The genes are TRBV7-6 and TRBJ2-1; possibly TRBD2 for D (5 bases). The sequencing used CD8+ T cells sorted from blood (inferred from file names), collected from a patient given nivolumab and ipilimumab in sequence. The clonotype originates from a human donor with melanoma. CDR3 in amino acids: CASSKHAEIAQRTYNEQFF. The CDR3, as DNA: TGTGCCAGCAGCAAACATGCAGAAATAGCCCAGCGGACCTACAATGAGCAGTTCTTC.